Following are 10 T cell receptor beta chains from one sample sequenced in a study of shared clonotypes between healthy human individuals. Data came from immunoSEQ multiplex PCR; TCRdb stores just in-frame clones and leaves some out. In the table there are more than 2,000,000 clones, approximately 95% of which are singletons. The sequenced material came from naive CD4+ T cells from PBMCs. Documented subset: CD45RA+ positively selected. The origin of the receptors is a man younger than 35 in good health. Some clones in this sample may be carry-over from other donors' samples.

A word on this clone: The same CDR3 is also encoded by other DNA sequences in this sample. The V gene is TRBV18, the J gene TRBJ2-3; unclear D gene. CDR1 and CDR2 (germline): KGHSH, LQKENI. This CDR3 has 14 residues. Trimming removed 3 bases at V and 0 bases at J, with 7 bases between. The CDR3 is CASSPGRSTDTQYF. The CDR3 DNA is TGTGCCAGCTCACCGGGCAGGAGCACAGATACGCAGTATTTT. Full variable domain (missing parts from reference TRBV18 and TRBJ2-3): NAGVMQNPRHLVRRRGQEARLRCSPMKGHSHVYWYRQLPEEGLKFMVYLQKENIIDESGMPKERFSAEFPKEGPSILRIQQVVRGDSAAYFCASSPGRSTDTQYFGPGTRLTVL.

V is TRBV30 and J is TRBJ2-1, with D uncertain. The CDR3 has 11 amino acids. The V end was cut by 4 bases, the J end by 4 bases, with 5 bases between. Per germline, CDR1 GTSNPN and CDR2 SVGIG (reference sequence). The CDR3 reads CAWKAYNEQFF. CDR3 sequence (DNA): TGTGCCTGGAAGGCGTACAATGAGCAGTTCTTC.

The rearrangement links TRBV11-3 to TRBJ2-2; tentatively, D is TRBD1 (6 bases). In germline, CDR1 is SGHNT, CDR2 YENEEA. Trimming took 5 bases from V and 5 from J, leaving 18 bases between them. The CDR3 length is 16 residues. In DNA form, the CDR3 reads TGTGCCAGCAGCCCCAGAGTCGGGCAGGGGACCGGGGAGCTGTTTTTT. Translating gives CASSPRVGQGTGELFF.

This clone appeared once. The CDR3 reads CASRPQGYSGRTGELFF. The CDR3 DNA is TGTGCCAGCAGACCACAGGGTTATAGCGGGAGGACCGGGGAGCTGTTTTTT. This sequence joins TRBV27 and TRBJ2-2, with TRBD2 matching over 10 bases. The germline V gene encodes CDR1 MNHEY and CDR2 SMNVEV (reference sequence). The V gene end was trimmed by 6 bases and the J gene end by 5 bases; junction bases not matched to a gene: 12. There are 17 residues in the CDR3.

In DNA, the CDR3 is TGTGCCAGCAGCTTTCGGACTAGCACAACCGGGGAGCTGTTTTTT. It codes for CASSFRTSTTGELFF. The V and J genes are TRBV11-3 and TRBJ2-2, with 8 bases aligning to TRBD2. The CDR3 is 15 residues long. V was clipped by 3 bases and J by 5 bases; unmatched bases: 5. The germline V gene has CDR1 SGHNT and CDR2 YENEEA.

This chain links TRBV7-9 with TRBJ2-7, with D possibly being TRBD1 (7 bases). With 4 bases removed from V and 2 bases from J, the gap between germline ends came to 18 bases. CDR3 length: 16 residues. Germline-derived CDR1 and CDR2 are SEHNR and FQNEAQ (reference sequence). As DNA, the CDR3 is TGTGCCAGCAGCTCTCCTGGGGGGCAGGGGGCCTACGAGCAGTACTTC. This codes for CASSSPGGQGAYEQYF.

In regard to this clone: At the DNA level, this CDR3 is encoded by other sequences in the same sample as well. CDR3 sequence reads: CASSLSGIQETQYF. CDR3 coding DNA: TGCGCCAGCAGCCTATCGGGTATTCAAGAGACCCAGTACTTC. This chain connects TRBV5-1 to TRBJ2-5; D is unresolved. The CDR3 loop spans 14 amino acids. V was pared by 4 bases and J by 2 bases, with 12 bases between. Germline V gives CDR1 SGHRS, CDR2 YFSETQ.

This chain joins TRBV15 and TRBJ1-5; no reliable D call. CDR3 length: 14 amino acids. Deletions cut 0 bases from V and 6 bases from J, with 9 bases between. Germline CDR1 reads LNHNV; CDR2 reads YYDKDF (reference sequence). The CDR3 here is CATSRDLLGQPQHF. The CDR3 coding sequence is TGTGCCACCAGCAGAGACCTACTCGGTCAGCCCCAGCATTTT.

CDR3 sequence reads: CASRPRVRETQYF. The CDR3 DNA is TGTGCCAGCAGACCACGGGTCAGAGAGACCCAGTACTTC. The chain combines TRBV6-5 with TRBJ2-5; D gene ambiguous. This CDR3 has 13 amino acids. The V end lost 6 bases, the J end lost 4 bases, and 12 bases lay between the germline ends. The germline gives CDR1 MNHEY, CDR2 SVGAGI.

The chain employs TRBV6-1 and TRBJ1-2; unclear D gene. Between the trimmed V and J ends, which lost 1 base and 6 bases, there was a span of 9 bases. Germline-derived CDR1 and CDR2 are MNHNS and SASEGT. The CDR3 has 13 amino acids. CDR3 amino acids: CASSEVRPNGYTF. In DNA, the CDR3 is TGTGCCAGCAGTGAAGTGAGGCCCAATGGCTACACCTTC.